Listed below are T cell receptor beta chains from one sample, sequenced in a study of neurological immune-mediated disorders. TCRdb passed the 5' RACE reads through MiXCR, listing each CDR3 protein once. The sample contains tens of thousands of distinct CDR3 sequences, 4.5% to 5.5% of which appear only once. The sample comprised PBMCs. All receptors come from a man aged 30 to 39 with multiple sclerosis. Each CDR3 is given without its conserved first and last residue. Fields, in order: J gene, V gene, CDR3 protein.

TRBJ1-5	TRBV15	ATSRANQPQH
TRBJ1-5	TRBV4-1	ASSQGADQPQH
TRBJ1-5	TRBV5-6	ASSLGAREPQH
TRBJ2-5	TRBV15	ATSRLAGGETQY
TRBJ1-1	TRBV5-1	ASSSTGGVEAF
TRBJ1-1	TRBV29-1	SVAAGTNTEAF
TRBJ2-3	TRBV7-8	ASSLTDTQY
TRBJ2-1	TRBV11-2	ATGGLRF
TRBJ2-7	TRBV9	ASSVDGTSLFHEQY
TRBJ2-1	TRBV7-7	ASSLNGYNEQF
TRBJ1-1	TRBV20-1	SANQGGTEAF
TRBJ2-1	TRBV18	ASSRTSGQANEQF
TRBJ1-4	TRBV20-1	SARDRGGGFEKLF
TRBJ1-2	TRBV20-1	SARDSGATYGYT
TRBJ2-7	TRBV24-1	ATSDLDRDEQY
TRBJ2-3	TRBV24-1	ATSDSLRGTDTQY
TRBJ1-1	TRBV7-9	ASSDRAGAF
TRBJ1-1	TRBV5-4	ASSSRTVNTEAF
TRBJ1-1	TRBV5-1	ASCDGGWNTEAF
TRBJ1-1	TRBV20-1	SARDVRRNTEAF
TRBJ2-7	TRBV20-1	SAPNTIYEQY
TRBJ1-4	TRBV9	ASSPDKKRNEKLF
TRBJ1-5	TRBV7-9	ASRGDDQPQH
TRBJ2-1	TRBV29-1	SVYSPSNGEQF
TRBJ1-4	TRBV5-1	ASSLNRVNDKLF
TRBJ1-1	TRBV6-5	ASSYSGLGRGTEAF
TRBJ1-1	TRBV6-2/TRBV6-3	ASSYGTITAF
TRBJ1-6	TRBV4-1	ASSQVPINNSPLN
TRBJ2-5	TRBV2	ASSRGRTQY
TRBJ1-3	TRBV3-1	ASSQLVSGNTIY
TRBJ2-7	TRBV7-8	ASSLVATTTYEQY
TRBJ1-3	TRBV5-1	ASSLRWGESGNTIY
TRBJ1-4	TRBV10-2	ASSETGQGGTNEKLF
TRBJ1-2	TRBV12-3/TRBV12-4	ASSFGTGVGYT
TRBJ2-1	TRBV10-2	ASSGTESNEQF
TRBJ2-5	TRBV7-3	ASSHTGGRETQY
TRBJ2-1	TRBV19	ASSMASLNEQF
TRBJ1-1	TRBV29-1	SVEYRENTEAF
TRBJ2-2	TRBV20-1	SAREGSTGELF
TRBJ1-1	TRBV5-8	ASSPRVLNTEAF